This TCR beta chain was profiled in a study of cytomegalovirus exposure and HLA in healthy donors. As to this clone: Its antigen is not known.

The donors were members of the approximately 110-subject validation cohort (separate from the roughly 680-subject first cohort). This table comes from immunoSEQ multiplex PCR, and its TCRdb copy is limited to in-frame clones, with some not included. The sample contains 68,000 or so clones, roughly 90% of which appear only once. Study observations and caveats: Associated with cytomegalovirus, according to the listing, were 150 to 200 TCR beta chains. Cytomegalovirus status was reportedly diagnosed by the classifier with high sensitivity and specificity. There were a few CMV-associated chains whose specificity for CMV antigens was confirmed in vitro.

The V end was cut by 4 bases, the J end by 2 bases, with 9 bases between. Germline CDR1 reads SGHNT; CDR2 reads YYREEE (reference sequence). The CDR3 extends over 13 amino acids. This chain connects TRBV5-4 to TRBJ1-2; possibly TRBD1 for D (5 bases). The clonotype comes from a woman aged 18-29 years in good health and CMV-seronegative. What was sequenced was PBMCs. The CDR3 reads CASSPAGNYGYTF. CDR3 DNA: TGTGCCAGCAGCCCGGCAGGGAACTATGGCTACACCTTC.